This T cell receptor beta chain is from a study of long-term antiretroviral therapy in people with HIV. Trimming stripped 2 bases from V and 4 bases from J, with 5 bases between. The CDR3 sequence is 13 residues long. CDR1 and CDR2 (germline): MRHNA, SNTAGT. This clone was seen only once. The immunoSEQ assay was v3.0, run at survey level. Sequencing targeted 40,000-50,000 T-cell genomes per sample. Clones were sequenced by immunoSEQ multiplex PCR, and TCRdb holds only the in-frame ones, with some missing. Among 25,000 to 35,000 clones listed, about 95% were seen once. This sequence originates from a man aged 45 to 65 with HIV. V and J are TRBV6-4 and TRBJ2-2; tentative D call: TRBD1 (5 bases). The material was unsorted PBMCs, obtained 5.3 years after starting antiretroviral therapy. This CDR3 reads CASSDRGTGELFF. The CDR3 bases are TGTGCCAGCAGTGACAGGGGCACCGGGGAGCTGTTTTTT.